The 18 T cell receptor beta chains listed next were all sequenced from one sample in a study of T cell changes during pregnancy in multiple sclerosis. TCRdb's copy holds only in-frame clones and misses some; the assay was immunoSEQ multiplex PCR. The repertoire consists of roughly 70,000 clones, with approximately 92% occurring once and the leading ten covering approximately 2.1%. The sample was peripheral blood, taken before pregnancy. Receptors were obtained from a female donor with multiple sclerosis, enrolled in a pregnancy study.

CDR3 sequence (DNA): TGCGCCAGCAGCCGGGGGACTAGCGGGACGGAAGAGACCCAGTACTTC. It encodes CASSRGTSGTEETQYF. The chain employs TRBV5-1 and TRBJ2-5; the match to TRBD2 covers 13 bases. V gave up 4 bases and J gave up 3 bases; unmatched junction bases: 6. The CDR3 runs 16 residues. From germline, CDR1 is SGHRS and CDR2 YFSETQ. Complete variable domain (other parts from reference TRBV5-1 and TRBJ2-5): KAGVTQTPRYLIKTRGQQVTLSCSPISGHRSVSWYQQTPGQGLQFLFEYFSETQRNKGNFPGRFSGRQFSNSRSEMNVSTLELGDSALYLCASSRGTSGTEETQYFGPGTRLLVL.

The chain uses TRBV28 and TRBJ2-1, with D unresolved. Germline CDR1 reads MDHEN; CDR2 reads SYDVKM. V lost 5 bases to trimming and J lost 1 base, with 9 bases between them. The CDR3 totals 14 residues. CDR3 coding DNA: TGTGCCAGCAGTCTGGTCGGTTCCTACAATGAGCAGTTCTTC. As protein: CASSLVGSYNEQFF.

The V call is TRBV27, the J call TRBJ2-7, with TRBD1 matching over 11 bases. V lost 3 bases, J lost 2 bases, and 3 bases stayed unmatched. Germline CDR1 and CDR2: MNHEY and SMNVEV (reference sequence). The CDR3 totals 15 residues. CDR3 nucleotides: TGTGCCAGCAGTTTTGGGACAGGGGGGACCTACGAGCAGTACTTC. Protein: CASSFGTGGTYEQYF.

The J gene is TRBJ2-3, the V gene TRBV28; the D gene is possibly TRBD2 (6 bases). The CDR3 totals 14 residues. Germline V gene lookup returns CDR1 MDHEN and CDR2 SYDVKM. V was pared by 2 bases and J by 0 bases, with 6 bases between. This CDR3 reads CASSLAGSTDTQYF. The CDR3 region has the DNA TGTGCCAGCAGTTTAGCGGGGAGCACAGATACGCAGTATTTT.

The CDR3: CASSMNTGTATAGELFF. The CDR3 DNA follows: TGTGCCAGTAGTATGAATACCGGGACAGCTACGGCCGGGGAGCTGTTTTTT. The chain carries TRBV19 and TRBJ2-2; TRBD1 aligns across 7 bases. The germline CDR1 and CDR2 sequences are LNHDA and SQIVND (reference sequence). The CDR3 runs to 17 residues. V lost 3 bases and J lost 6; bases outside the gene matches: 13. Full variable domain (missing parts from reference TRBV19 and TRBJ2-2): DGGITQSPKYLFRKEGQNVTLSCEQNLNHDAMYWYRQDPGQGLRLIYYSQIVNDFQKGDIAEGYSVSREKKESFPLTVTSAQKNPTAFYLCASSMNTGTATAGELFFGEGSRLTVL.

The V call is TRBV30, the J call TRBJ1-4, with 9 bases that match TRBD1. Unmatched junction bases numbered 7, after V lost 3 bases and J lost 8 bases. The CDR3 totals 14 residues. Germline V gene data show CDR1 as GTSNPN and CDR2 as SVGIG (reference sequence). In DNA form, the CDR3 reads TGTGCCTGGAGCTGGGGACAGGGATTAGAAAAACTGTTTTTT. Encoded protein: CAWSWGQGLEKLFF.

The CDR3 is CASSLAGAETQYF. In nucleotides, the CDR3 is TGTGCCAGCTCATTAGCGGGAGCCGAGACCCAGTACTTC. This rearrangement joins TRBV6-6 to TRBJ2-5, with TRBD2 identical over 9 bases. CDR1 is MNHNY, CDR2 SVGAGI, per germline (reference sequence). Losses at the gene ends were 8 bases for V and 5 bases for J; bases not matched to a gene: 6. The CDR3 sequence is 13 residues long.

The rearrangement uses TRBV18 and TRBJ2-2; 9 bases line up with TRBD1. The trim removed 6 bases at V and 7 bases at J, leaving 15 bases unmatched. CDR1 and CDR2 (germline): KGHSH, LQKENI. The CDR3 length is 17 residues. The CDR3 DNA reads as TGTGCCAGCTCGAACAGACCGGGACAGGGAATATTCGGGGAGCTGTTTTTT. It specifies CASSNRPGQGIFGELFF.

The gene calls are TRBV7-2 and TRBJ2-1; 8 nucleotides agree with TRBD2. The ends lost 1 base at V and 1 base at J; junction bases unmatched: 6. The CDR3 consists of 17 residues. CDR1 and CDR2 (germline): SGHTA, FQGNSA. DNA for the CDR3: TGTGCCAGCAGCTTAGTGTCGCGGGAGGATTCCTACAATGAGCAGTTCTTC. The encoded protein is CASSLVSREDSYNEQFF. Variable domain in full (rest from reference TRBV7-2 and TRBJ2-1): GAGVSQSPSNKVTEKGKDVELRCDPISGHTALYWYRQSLGQGLEFLIYFQGNSAPDKSGLPSDRFSAERTGGSVSTLTIQRTQQEDSAVYLCASSLVSREDSYNEQFFGPGTRLTVL.

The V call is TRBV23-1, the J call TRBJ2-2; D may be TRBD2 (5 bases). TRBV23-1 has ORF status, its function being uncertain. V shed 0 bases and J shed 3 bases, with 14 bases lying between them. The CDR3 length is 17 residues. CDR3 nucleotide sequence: TGCGCCAGCAGTCAATCGTTGGCGGGTGTTTACACCGGGGAGCTGTTTTTT. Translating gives CASSQSLAGVYTGELFF.

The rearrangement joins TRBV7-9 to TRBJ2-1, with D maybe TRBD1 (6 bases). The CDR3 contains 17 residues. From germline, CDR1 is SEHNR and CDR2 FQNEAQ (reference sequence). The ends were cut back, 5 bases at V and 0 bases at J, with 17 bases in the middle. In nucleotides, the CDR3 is TGTGCCAGCAGCCTCCCTCGGGACACGTTCTCCTACAATGAGCAGTTCTTC. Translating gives CASSLPRDTFSYNEQFF.

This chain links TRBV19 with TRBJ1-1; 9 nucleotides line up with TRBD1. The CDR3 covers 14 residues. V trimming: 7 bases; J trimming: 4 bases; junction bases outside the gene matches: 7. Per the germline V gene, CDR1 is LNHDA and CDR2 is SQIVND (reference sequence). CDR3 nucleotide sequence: TGTGCCAGTACCATAACAGGGGGCGTCACTGAAGCTTTCTTT. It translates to CASTITGGVTEAFF.

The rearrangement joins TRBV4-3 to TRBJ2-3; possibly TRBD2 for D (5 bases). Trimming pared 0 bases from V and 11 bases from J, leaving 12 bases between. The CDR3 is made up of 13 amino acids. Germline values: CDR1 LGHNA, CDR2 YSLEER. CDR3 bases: TGCGCCAGCAGCCAAGATCGGGGAGCGGTGCAGTATTTT. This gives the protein CASSQDRGAVQYF.

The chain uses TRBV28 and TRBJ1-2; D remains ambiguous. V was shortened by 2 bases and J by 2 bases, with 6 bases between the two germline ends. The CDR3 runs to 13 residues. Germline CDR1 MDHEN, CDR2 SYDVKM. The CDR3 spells CASSLPGNYGYTF. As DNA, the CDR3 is TGTGCCAGCAGTTTACCAGGAAACTATGGCTACACCTTC.

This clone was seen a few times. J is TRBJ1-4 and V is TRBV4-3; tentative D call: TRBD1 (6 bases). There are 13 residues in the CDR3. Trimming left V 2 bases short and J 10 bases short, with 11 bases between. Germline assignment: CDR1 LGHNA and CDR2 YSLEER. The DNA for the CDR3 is TGCGCCAGCAGCCAATTGAGAGGGGGAAAACTGTTTTTT. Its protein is CASSQLRGGKLFF.

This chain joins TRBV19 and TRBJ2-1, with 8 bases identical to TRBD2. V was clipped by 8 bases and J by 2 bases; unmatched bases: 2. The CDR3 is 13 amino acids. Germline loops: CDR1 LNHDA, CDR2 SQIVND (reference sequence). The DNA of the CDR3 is TGTGCCAGTTTTAGCGGGACCTACAATGAGCAGTTCTTC. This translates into CASFSGTYNEQFF. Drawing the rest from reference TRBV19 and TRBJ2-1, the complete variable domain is DGGITQSPKYLFRKEGQNVTLSCEQNLNHDAMYWYRQDPGQGLRLIYYSQIVNDFQKGDIAEGYSVSREKKESFPLTVTSAQKNPTAFYLCASFSGTYNEQFFGPGTRLTVL.

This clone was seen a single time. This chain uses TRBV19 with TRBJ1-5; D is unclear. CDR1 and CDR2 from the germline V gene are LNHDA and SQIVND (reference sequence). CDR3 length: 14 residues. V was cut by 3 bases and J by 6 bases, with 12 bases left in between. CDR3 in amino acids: CASSIGSGGQPQHF. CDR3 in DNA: TGTGCCAGTAGTATCGGGTCAGGAGGTCAGCCCCAGCATTTT. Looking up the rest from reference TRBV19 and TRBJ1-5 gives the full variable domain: DGGITQSPKYLFRKEGQNVTLSCEQNLNHDAMYWYRQDPGQGLRLIYYSQIVNDFQKGDIAEGYSVSREKKESFPLTVTSAQKNPTAFYLCASSIGSGGQPQHFGDGTRLSIL.

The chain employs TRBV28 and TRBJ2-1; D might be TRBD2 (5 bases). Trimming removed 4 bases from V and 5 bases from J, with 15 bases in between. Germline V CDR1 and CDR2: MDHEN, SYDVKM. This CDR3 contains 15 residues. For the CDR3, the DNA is TGTGCCAGCAGTTCTGTGGTACGGGGTAACAATGAGCAGTTCTTC. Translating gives CASSSVVRGNNEQFF.